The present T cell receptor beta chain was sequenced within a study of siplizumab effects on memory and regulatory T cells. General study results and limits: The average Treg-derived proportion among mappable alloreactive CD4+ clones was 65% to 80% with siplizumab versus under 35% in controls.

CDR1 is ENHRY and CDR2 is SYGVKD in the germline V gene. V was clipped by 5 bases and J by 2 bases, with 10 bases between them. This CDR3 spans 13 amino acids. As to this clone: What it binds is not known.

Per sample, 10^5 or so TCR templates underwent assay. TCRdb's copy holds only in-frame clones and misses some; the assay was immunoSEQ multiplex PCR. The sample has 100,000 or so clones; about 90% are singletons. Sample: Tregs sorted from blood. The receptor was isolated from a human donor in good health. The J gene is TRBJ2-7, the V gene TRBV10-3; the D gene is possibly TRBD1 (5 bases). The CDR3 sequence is CAISPTETYEQYF. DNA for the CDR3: TGTGCCATCAGTCCGACAGAAACCTACGAGCAGTACTTC.